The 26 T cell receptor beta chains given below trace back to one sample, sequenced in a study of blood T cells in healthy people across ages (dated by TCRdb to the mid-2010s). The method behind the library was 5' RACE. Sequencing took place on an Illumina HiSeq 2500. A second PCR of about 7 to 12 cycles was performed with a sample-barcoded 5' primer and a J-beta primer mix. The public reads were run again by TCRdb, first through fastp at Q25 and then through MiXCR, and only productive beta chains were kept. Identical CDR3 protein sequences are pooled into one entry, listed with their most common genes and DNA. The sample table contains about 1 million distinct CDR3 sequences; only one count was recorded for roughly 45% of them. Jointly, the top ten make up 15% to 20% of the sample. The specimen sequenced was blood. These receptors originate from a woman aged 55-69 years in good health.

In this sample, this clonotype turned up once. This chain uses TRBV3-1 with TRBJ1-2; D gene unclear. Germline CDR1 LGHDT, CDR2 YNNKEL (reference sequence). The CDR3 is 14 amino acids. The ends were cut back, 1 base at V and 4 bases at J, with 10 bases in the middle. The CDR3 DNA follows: TGTGCCAGCAGCCAAGGCTCGGACTCCTATGGCTACACCTTC. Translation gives CASSQGSDSYGYTF.

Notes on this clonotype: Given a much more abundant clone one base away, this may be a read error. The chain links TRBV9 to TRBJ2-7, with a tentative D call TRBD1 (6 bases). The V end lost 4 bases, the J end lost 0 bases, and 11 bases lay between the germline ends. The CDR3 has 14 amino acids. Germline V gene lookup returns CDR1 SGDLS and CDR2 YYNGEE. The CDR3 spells CASSPQGHSYEQYF. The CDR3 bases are TGTGCCAGCAGCCCCCAGGGACACTCCTACGAGCAGTACTTC.

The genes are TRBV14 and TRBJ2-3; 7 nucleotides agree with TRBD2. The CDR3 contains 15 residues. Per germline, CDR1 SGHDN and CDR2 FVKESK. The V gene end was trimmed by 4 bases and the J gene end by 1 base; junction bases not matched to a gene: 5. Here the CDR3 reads CASSRGLGGTDTQYF. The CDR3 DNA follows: TGTGCCAGCAGCCGAGGACTAGGGGGCACAGATACGCAGTATTTT.

The CDR3 sequence is CASGQGASGLYEQYF. The DNA for the CDR3 is TGTGCCAGCGGCCAAGGGGCTAGCGGTCTTTACGAGCAGTACTTC. This chain uses TRBV2 with TRBJ2-7; TRBD2 matches 7 bases. Germline CDR1 and CDR2: SNHLY and FYNNEI. J lost 4 bases, V lost 8 bases, and 14 bases had no gene match. This CDR3 is 15 amino acids long.

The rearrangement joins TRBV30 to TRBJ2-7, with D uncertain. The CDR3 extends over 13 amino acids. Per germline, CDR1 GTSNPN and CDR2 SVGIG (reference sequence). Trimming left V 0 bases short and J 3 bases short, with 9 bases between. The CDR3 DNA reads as TGTGCCTGGAGTGTGGGCGCGAACTACGAGCAGTACTTC. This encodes CAWSVGANYEQYF. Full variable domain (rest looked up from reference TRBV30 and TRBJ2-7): SQTIHQWPATLVQPVGSPLSLECTVEGTSNPNLYWYRQAAGRGLQLLFYSVGIGQISSEVPQNLSASRPQDRQFILSSKKLLLSDSGFYLCAWSVGANYEQYFGPGTRLTVT.

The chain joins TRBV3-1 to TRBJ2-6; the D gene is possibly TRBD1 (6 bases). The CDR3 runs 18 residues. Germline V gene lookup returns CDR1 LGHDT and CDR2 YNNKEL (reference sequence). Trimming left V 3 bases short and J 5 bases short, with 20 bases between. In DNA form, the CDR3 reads TGTGCCAGCAGCCAGGAATCGGGACATGAGAGGAGGGCCAACGTCCTGACTTTC. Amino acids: CASSQESGHERRANVLTF.

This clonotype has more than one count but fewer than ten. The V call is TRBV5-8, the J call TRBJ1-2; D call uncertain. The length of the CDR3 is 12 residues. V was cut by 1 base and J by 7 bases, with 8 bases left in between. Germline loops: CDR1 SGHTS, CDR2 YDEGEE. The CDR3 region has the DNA TGTGCCAGCAGCTTGTCTACCCCTGGCTACACCTTC. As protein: CASSLSTPGYTF.

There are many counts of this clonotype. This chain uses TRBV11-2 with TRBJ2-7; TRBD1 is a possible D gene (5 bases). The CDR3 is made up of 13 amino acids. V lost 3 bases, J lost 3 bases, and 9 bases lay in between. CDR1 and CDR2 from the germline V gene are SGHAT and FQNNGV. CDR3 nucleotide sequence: TGTGCCAGCAGCTTGCAAGACAGCTACGAGCAGTACTTC. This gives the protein CASSLQDSYEQYF.

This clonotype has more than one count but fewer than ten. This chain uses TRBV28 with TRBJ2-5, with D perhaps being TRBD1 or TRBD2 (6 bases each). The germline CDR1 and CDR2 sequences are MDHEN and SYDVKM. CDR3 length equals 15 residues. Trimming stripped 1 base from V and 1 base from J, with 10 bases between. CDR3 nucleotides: TGTGCCAGCAGTTTATCTTGGGGGGCCCAAGAGACCCAGTACTTC. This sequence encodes CASSLSWGAQETQYF.

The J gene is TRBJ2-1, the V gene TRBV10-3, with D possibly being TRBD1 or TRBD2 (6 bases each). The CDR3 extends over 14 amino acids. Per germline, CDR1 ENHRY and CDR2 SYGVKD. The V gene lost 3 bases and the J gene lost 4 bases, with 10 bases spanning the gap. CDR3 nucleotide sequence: TGTGCCATCAGTGAAGGGGGGAGTTACAATGAGCAGTTCTTC. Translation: CAISEGGSYNEQFF.

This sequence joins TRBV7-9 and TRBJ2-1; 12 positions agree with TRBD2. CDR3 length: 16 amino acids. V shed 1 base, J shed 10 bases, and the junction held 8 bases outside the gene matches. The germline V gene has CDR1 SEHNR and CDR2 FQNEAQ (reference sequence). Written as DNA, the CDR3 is TGTGCCAGCAGCTTAGTGCTAGCGGGAGGGGCAAACGAGCAGTTCTTC. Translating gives CASSLVLAGGANEQFF.

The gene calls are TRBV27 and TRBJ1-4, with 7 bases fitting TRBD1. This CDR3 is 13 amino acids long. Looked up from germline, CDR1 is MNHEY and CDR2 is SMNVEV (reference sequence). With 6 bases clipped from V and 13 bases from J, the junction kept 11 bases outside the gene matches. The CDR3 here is CASRGATGDVLFF. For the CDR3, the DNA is TGTGCCAGCAGGGGAGCTACAGGGGATGTACTGTTTTTT.

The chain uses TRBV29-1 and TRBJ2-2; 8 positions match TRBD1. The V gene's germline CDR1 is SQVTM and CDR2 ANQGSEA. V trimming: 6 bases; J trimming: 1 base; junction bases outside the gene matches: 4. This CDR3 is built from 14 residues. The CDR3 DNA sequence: TGCAGCGTCGGGACAGGAATGAACACCGGGGAGCTGTTTTTT. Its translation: CSVGTGMNTGELFF.

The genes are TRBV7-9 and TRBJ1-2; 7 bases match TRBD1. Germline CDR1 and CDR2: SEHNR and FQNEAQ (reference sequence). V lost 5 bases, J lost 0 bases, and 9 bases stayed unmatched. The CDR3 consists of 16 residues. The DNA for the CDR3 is TGTGCCAGCAGCCCCCCTGGGCAGGGGGCTAACTATGGCTACACCTTC. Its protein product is CASSPPGQGANYGYTF.

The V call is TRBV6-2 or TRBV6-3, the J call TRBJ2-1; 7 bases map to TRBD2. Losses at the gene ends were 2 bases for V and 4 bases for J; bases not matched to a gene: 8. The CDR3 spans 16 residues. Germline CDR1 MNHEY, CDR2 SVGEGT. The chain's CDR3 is CASSYIVSSGYNEQFF. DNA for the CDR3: TGTGCCAGCAGTTACATTGTGTCTAGCGGATACAATGAGCAGTTCTTC.

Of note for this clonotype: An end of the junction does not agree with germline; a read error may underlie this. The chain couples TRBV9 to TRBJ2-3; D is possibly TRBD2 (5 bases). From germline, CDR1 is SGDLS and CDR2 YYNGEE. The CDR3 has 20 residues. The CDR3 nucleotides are TGTGCCAGCAGCCCCTCCCCCGGCCCAGGACTCCGACCTAATACGGATACGCGGTATTTT. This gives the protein CASSPSPGPGLRPNTDTRYF.

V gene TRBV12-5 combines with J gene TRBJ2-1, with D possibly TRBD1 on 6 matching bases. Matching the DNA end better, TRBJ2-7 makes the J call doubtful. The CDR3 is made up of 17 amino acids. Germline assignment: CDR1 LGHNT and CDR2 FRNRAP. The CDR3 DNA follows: TGTGCTAGTGGTTTGGTACTGGGGACACGCTCCTACAATGAGCAGTACTTC. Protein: CASGLVLGTRSYNEQYF.

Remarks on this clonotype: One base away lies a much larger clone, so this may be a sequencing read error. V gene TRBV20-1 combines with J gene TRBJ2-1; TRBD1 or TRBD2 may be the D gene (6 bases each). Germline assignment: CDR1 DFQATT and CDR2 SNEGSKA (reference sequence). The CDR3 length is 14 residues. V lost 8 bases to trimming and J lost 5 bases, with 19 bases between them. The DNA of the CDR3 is TGCAGTACACCCCTACCTGGGGGGCACAATGAGCAGTTCTTC. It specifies CSTPLPGGHNEQFF.

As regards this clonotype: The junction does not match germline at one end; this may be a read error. The DNA of the CDR3 is TGTAGCGCTACCTCCCCGGGACTAGCGGGGAACGATGAGCAGTACTTC. As protein: CSATSPGLAGNDEQYF. The V call is TRBV20-1, the J call TRBJ2-5; TRBD2 matches 13 bases. Germline V gene lookup returns CDR1 DFQATT and CDR2 SNEGSKA (reference sequence). The CDR3 contains 16 residues.

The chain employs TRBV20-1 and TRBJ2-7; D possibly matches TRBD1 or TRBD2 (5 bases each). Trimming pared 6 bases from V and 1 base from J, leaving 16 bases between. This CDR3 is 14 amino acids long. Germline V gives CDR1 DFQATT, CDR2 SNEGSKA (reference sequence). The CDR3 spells CSALAGGKSYEQYF. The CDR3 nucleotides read TGCAGTGCGTTGGCTGGGGGAAAATCCTACGAGCAGTACTTC.

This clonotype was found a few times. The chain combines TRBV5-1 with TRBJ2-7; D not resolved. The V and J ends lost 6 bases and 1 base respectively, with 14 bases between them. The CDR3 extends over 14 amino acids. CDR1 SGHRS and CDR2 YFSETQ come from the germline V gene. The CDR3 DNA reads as TGCGCCAGCAACCCGGGCTTCGATTCCTACGAGCAGTACTTC. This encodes CASNPGFDSYEQYF.

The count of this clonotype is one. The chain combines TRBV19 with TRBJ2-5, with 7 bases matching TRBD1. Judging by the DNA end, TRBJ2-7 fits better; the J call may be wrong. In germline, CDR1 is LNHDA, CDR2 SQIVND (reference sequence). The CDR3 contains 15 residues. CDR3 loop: CASSDPGQTSYEQYF. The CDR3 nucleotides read TGTGCCAGTAGTGACCCGGGACAGACCTCCTACGAGCAGTACTTC.

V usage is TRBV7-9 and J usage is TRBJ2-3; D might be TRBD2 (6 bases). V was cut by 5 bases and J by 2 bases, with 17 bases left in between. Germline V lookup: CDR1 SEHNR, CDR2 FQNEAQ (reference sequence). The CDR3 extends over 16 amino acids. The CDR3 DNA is TGTGCCAGCAGCCGCTCTATCGGGAGCCCCACAGATACGCAGTATTTT. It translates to CASSRSIGSPTDTQYF. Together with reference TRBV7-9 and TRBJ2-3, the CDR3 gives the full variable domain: DTGVSQNPRHKITKRGQNVTFRCDPISEHNRLYWYRQTLGQGPEFLTYFQNEAQLEKSRLLSDRFSAERPKGSFSTLEIQRTEQGDSAMYLCASSRSIGSPTDTQYFGPGTRLTVL.

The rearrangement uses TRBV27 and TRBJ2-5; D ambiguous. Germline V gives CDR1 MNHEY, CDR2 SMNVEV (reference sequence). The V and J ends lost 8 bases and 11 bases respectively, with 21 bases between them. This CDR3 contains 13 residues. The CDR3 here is CASLSLLGNEQYF. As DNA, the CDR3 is TGTGCCAGCCTCTCCTTGTTGGGCAATGAGCAGTACTTC.

The CDR3 loop reads CASSQVWGTGNSPLHF. The CDR3 DNA reads TGTGCCAGCAGCCAAGTTTGGGGGACAGGGAATTCACCCCTCCACTTT. The V gene is TRBV3-1, the J gene TRBJ1-6, with 9 bases fitting TRBD1. Trimming at V came to 1 base and at J to 7 bases, leaving 5 bases not matched to a gene. The germline V gene has CDR1 LGHDT and CDR2 YNNKEL (reference sequence). This CDR3 has 16 amino acids. Combining the CDR3 with reference TRBV3-1 and TRBJ1-6 gives the whole variable domain DTAVSQTPKYLVTQMGNDKSIKCEQNLGHDTMYWYKQDSKKFLKIMFSYNNKELIINETVPNRFSPKSPDKAHLNLHINSLELGDSAVYFCASSQVWGTGNSPLHFGNGTRLTVT.

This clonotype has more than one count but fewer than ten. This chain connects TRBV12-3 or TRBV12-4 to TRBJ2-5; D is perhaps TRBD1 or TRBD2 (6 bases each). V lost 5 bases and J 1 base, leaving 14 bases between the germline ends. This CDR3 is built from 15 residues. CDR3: CASSKQGLSQETQYF. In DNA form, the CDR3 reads TGTGCCAGCAGTAAACAGGGACTGTCCCAAGAGACCCAGTACTTC.